The rows below give T cell receptor beta chains drawn from one sample of a study of T-cell reconstitution after alpha-beta-depleted transplantation in children. TCRdb fed the PCR reads into MiXCR, producing one record per CDR3 protein. The sample comprises approximately 510,000 distinct CDR3 sequences, 15% to 20% of which are singletons, and approximately 3% rests with the top ten. Specimen: PBMCs from the stem cell graft donor, collected from the stem cell graft. The receptors come from a human donor who donated a stem cell graft to a child with acute lymphoblastic leukemia. Each CDR3 is given with its conserved first and last residue. Fields, in order: clone size, V gene, D gene, J gene, CDR3 DNA, CDR3 protein. D genes are given only for firm matches. A clone size is listed for some rows: how often the clone was seen (once, few, many), or a class if it is expanded.

>few|TRBV29-1|-|TRBJ2-5
TGCAGCGTTCTAGAAGAGACCCAGTACTTC
CSVLEETQYF
>-|TRBV5-1|-|TRBJ2-7
TGCGCCAGCAGCTGGGGGATTTCGGTCACCTACGAGCAGTACTTC
CASSWGISVTYEQYF
>-|TRBV5-1|-|TRBJ2-6
TGCGCCAGCAGCTTGGAGGGTGGGGCCAACGTCCTGACTTTC
CASSLEGGANVLTF
>-|TRBV20-1|-|TRBJ2-7
TGCAGTGCCGGGGGCTACGGGAGCTCCTACGAGCAGTACTTC
CSAGGYGSSYEQYF
>-|TRBV7-9|TRBD1|TRBJ1-6
TGTGCCAGCAGCATAGGACAGGGAGAATCACCCCTCCACTTT
CASSIGQGESPLHF
>few|TRBV18|-|TRBJ2-1
TGTGCCAGCTCACGTAGGGACACTGGGGATGAGCAGTTCTTC
CASSRRDTGDEQFF
>-|TRBV5-1|-|TRBJ1-5
TGCGCCAGCTACCTAAGCCCGGGGCAGCCCCAGCATTTT
CASYLSPGQPQHF
>-|TRBV9|-|TRBJ2-4
TGTGCCAGCAGCCAAGGGGCAGGGACGAACATTCAGTACTTC
CASSQGAGTNIQYF
>few|TRBV10-3|-|TRBJ2-7
TGTGCCATCAGTGATCTATACGAGCAGTACTTC
CAISDLYEQYF
>-|TRBV7-2|TRBD2|TRBJ2-3
TGTGCCAGCAGCTATCTAGCGGCTTTCACAGATACGCAGTATTTT
CASSYLAAFTDTQYF
>few|TRBV25-1|-|TRBJ2-7
TGTGCCAGCGGGGATCTAACCGAGCAGTACTTC
CASGDLTEQYF
>many|TRBV7-6|TRBD1|TRBJ1-1
TGTGCCAGCAGCTCCGGACAGGGGGTAGGGACTGAAGCTTTCTTT
CASSSGQGVGTEAFF
>-|TRBV19|TRBD2|TRBJ2-4
TGTGCCAGTAGTACGGGACTAGCGGGGATCTTTGCCAAAAACATTCAGTACTTC
CASSTGLAGIFAKNIQYF
>few|TRBV20-1|-|TRBJ2-7
TGCAGTGCCGTCTCGGGTCTAACACCGCACGAGCAGTACTTC
CSAVSGLTPHEQYF
>-|TRBV20-1|-|TRBJ1-1
TGCAGTGCCGCCCATGACAGGCTGAACACTGAAGCTTTCTTT
CSAAHDRLNTEAFF
>-|TRBV12-3/TRBV12-4|TRBD2|TRBJ2-2
TGTGCCAGCAGACGTAGCGGGGCGAACACCGGGGAGCTGTTTTTT
CASRRSGANTGELFF
>-|TRBV15|-|TRBJ2-1
TGTGCCACCAGCAGAGAGCCCGGGGGTGTAATCTACAATGAGCAGTTCTTC
CATSREPGGVIYNEQFF
>few|TRBV9|TRBD2|TRBJ2-1
TGTGCCAGCAGCGGATCCGCACTAGCGGGACTCTACAATGAGCAGTTCTTC
CASSGSALAGLYNEQFF
>-|TRBV12-3/TRBV12-4|TRBD1|TRBJ1-5
TGTGCCAGCAGTAGGGAGGGGGCCGGGCAGCCCCAGCATTTT
CASSREGAGQPQHF
>few|TRBV12-3/TRBV12-4|TRBD2|TRBJ2-3
TGTGCCAGTAAGGCGGGAGCTGCAGATACGCAGTATTTT
CASKAGAADTQYF
>few|TRBV5-1|TRBD2|TRBJ2-1
TGCGCCAGCAGCTCACCCATACTAGCGGGAGGCGACAATGAGCAGTTCTTC
CASSSPILAGGDNEQFF